Presented here are 21 T cell receptor beta chains from one specimen sequenced in a study of beta chain features in type 1 diabetes. General study findings and limits: When Type 1 diabetes patients were examined, their TCRB CDR3s proved moderately but significantly shorter in all four CD4+ subsets.

Every isolated RNA sample was fully reverse transcribed, so sequencing captured expressed TCRB transcripts. The repertoire was sequenced with immunoSEQ multiplex PCR; TCRdb's copy has only in-frame clones and lacks some. The table lists hundreds of thousands of clones, around 9.9% of them singletons, with 0.017% in the top ten. These TCRs' antigens remain unknown. Sequenced sample: naive CD4+ T cells from blood. These TCRs come from a man younger than 45 with type 1 diabetes.

This clone was counted between two and nine times. This chain's CDR3 is CASSRRDRRYQETQYF. CDR3 sequence (DNA): TGTGCCAGCTCCCGACGGGACAGGAGATACCAAGAGACCCAGTACTTC. The rearrangement joins TRBV27 to TRBJ2-5; 8 bases match TRBD1. Germline values: CDR1 MNHEY, CDR2 SMNVEV (reference sequence). V was clipped by 8 bases and J by 0 bases; unmatched bases: 11. CDR3 length: 16 amino acids.

A few counts support this clone. The V gene is TRBV28, the J gene TRBJ1-5, with 12 bases fitting TRBD1. The CDR3 loop spans 18 amino acids. The V gene end was trimmed by 5 bases and the J gene end by 2 bases; junction bases not matched to a gene: 10. Germline V gene lookup returns CDR1 MDHEN and CDR2 SYDVKM. The CDR3 DNA is TGTGCCAGCAGTAGCCGGGACAGGGGGCAAGTTGGCAATCAGCCCCAGCATTTT. This gives the protein CASSSRDRGQVGNQPQHF.

This clone was recorded a few times. The rearrangement joins TRBV7-2 to TRBJ2-5; TRBD2 might be the D (5 bases). CDR3 length: 14 amino acids. V was cut by 5 bases and J by 5 bases, with 15 bases left in between. Germline-derived CDR1 and CDR2 are SGHTA and FQGNSA. CDR3 in DNA: TGTGCCAGCAGCCCAGCTGGAGGAAAGGAGACCCAGTACTTC. It encodes CASSPAGGKETQYF. The full variable domain, with the rest looked up from reference TRBV7-2 and TRBJ2-5, is GAGVSQSPSNKVTEKGKDVELRCDPISGHTALYWYRQSLGQGLEFLIYFQGNSAPDKSGLPSDRFSAERTGGSVSTLTIQRTQQEDSAVYLCASSPAGGKETQYFGPGTRLLVL.

The V and J genes are TRBV9 and TRBJ2-1; perhaps TRBD2 as D (6 bases). The CDR3 spans 15 residues. Trimming stripped 0 bases from V and 5 bases from J, with 12 bases between. CDR1 is SGDLS and CDR2 is YYNGEE in the germline V gene. DNA for the CDR3: TGTGCCAGCAGCGTAGGGAGGAGGGGACACAATGAGCAGTTCTTC. Protein sequence: CASSVGRRGHNEQFF.

V gene TRBV9 combines with J gene TRBJ1-1, with TRBD1 matching 9 bases. Germline V lookup: CDR1 SGDLS, CDR2 YYNGEE. The CDR3 runs to 15 residues. J gave up 7 bases and V 2 bases, and 9 bases lay outside the gene matches. CDR3 sequence reads: CASSVSGQGRNEAFF. The CDR3 nucleotides read TGTGCCAGCAGCGTCTCGGGACAGGGAAGGAATGAAGCTTTCTTT.

J is TRBJ2-5 and V is TRBV9, with 11 bases aligning to TRBD2. V lost 0 bases and J lost 1; bases outside the gene matches: 5. CDR3 length equals 17 residues. Germline CDR1 and CDR2: SGDLS and YYNGEE. The CDR3, as DNA: TGTGCCAGCAGCGTAGCGGGACTAGCGGCGATCCAAGAGACCCAGTACTTC. It yields the protein CASSVAGLAAIQETQYF.

V is TRBV9 and J is TRBJ1-3, with TRBD1 matching over 9 bases. V trimming: 2 bases; J trimming: 2 bases; junction bases outside the gene matches: 2. The CDR3 spans 15 residues. In germline, CDR1 is SGDLS, CDR2 YYNGEE. The CDR3 protein is CASSVRTGAGNTIYF. CDR3 nucleotides: TGTGCCAGCAGCGTTCGGACAGGGGCTGGAAACACCATATATTTT.

This clone was seen more than once but under ten times. This rearrangement joins TRBV23-1 to TRBJ2-5, with a tentative D call TRBD1 (6 bases). TRBV23-1 is an ORF; its function is uncertain. The V gene lost 2 bases and the J gene lost 2 bases, with 12 bases spanning the gap. This CDR3 is built from 15 residues. In DNA form, the CDR3 reads TGCGCCAGCAGTCAACAGGGGAGACAACAAGAGACCCAGTACTTC. Protein: CASSQQGRQQETQYF.

The gene calls are TRBV12-5 and TRBJ2-1; D perhaps matches TRBD2 (7 bases). This CDR3 has 18 amino acids. V lost 0 bases and J lost 7, with 22 bases in between. The V gene's germline CDR1 is LGHNT and CDR2 FRNRAP. The CDR3 region is CASGLVSVGAGALNEQFF. The CDR3 DNA follows: TGTGCTAGTGGTTTGGTCTCCGTTGGGGCGGGGGCCTTAAATGAGCAGTTCTTC.

The rearrangement links TRBV5-6 to TRBJ1-1; 8 bases align to TRBD1. The germline gives CDR1 SGHDT, CDR2 YYEEEE. The CDR3 runs 14 residues. Germline trimming cut 1 base from V and 4 bases from J; bases unmatched to any gene: 3. CDR3 amino acids: CASSLPQGGTEAFF. The CDR3 coding sequence is TGTGCCAGCAGCTTGCCACAGGGGGGCACTGAAGCTTTCTTT.

The V call is TRBV25-1, the J call TRBJ2-1; TRBD2 aligns across 11 bases. The CDR3 consists of 14 residues. The V and J ends lost 8 bases and 9 bases, in that order; junction bases with no gene match: 9. Germline-derived CDR1 and CDR2 are MGHDK and SYGVNS. CDR3 protein: CASHTSGGWGEQFF. The DNA of the CDR3 is TGTGCCAGCCACACTAGCGGGGGCTGGGGTGAGCAGTTCTTC.

CDR3 sequence (DNA): TGCGCCAGCAGCTTGGCCGGGACAGCGGATACGCAGTATTTT. Protein product: CASSLAGTADTQYF. This rearrangement joins TRBV5-1 to TRBJ2-3; 7 bases are shared with TRBD1. Trimming removed 0 bases from V and 6 bases from J; junction bases left unmatched: 4. The V gene's germline CDR1 is SGHRS and CDR2 YFSETQ. CDR3 length equals 14 residues.

This clone occurred a few times. The chain carries TRBV15 and TRBJ2-7; D may be TRBD2 (5 bases). Trimming removed 2 bases at V and 3 bases at J, with 17 bases between. Germline CDR1 reads LNHNV; CDR2 reads YYDKDF (reference sequence). The CDR3 is made up of 16 amino acids. CDR3 sequence: CATSRSPGYYLYEQYF. In DNA form, the CDR3 reads TGTGCCACCAGCAGATCTCCGGGATACTACCTCTACGAGCAGTACTTC.

The V gene is TRBV25-1, the J gene TRBJ2-1, with a possible D match to TRBD2 (6 bases). Germline V gene lookup returns CDR1 MGHDK and CDR2 SYGVNS. Trimming shortened V by 8 bases and J by 0 bases, and 17 bases separated the two germline ends. This CDR3 is 16 amino acids long. CDR3 protein: CASLRGGTASYNEQFF. Here the CDR3 DNA reads TGTGCCAGCTTGCGGGGTGGGACGGCCTCCTACAATGAGCAGTTCTTC. The entire variable domain, with the rest obtained from reference TRBV25-1 and TRBJ2-1, is as follows: EADIYQTPRYLVIGTGKKITLECSQTMGHDKMYWYQQDPGMELHLIHYSYGVNSTEKGDLSSESTVSRIRTEHFPLTLESARPSHTSQYLCASLRGGTASYNEQFFGPGTRLTVL.

The V call is TRBV5-1, the J call TRBJ2-1; 10 bases line up with TRBD2. CDR3 length equals 15 residues. Germline assignment: CDR1 SGHRS and CDR2 YFSETQ. Trimming at V came to 4 bases and at J to 4 bases, leaving 5 bases not matched to a gene. The CDR3 nucleotides are TGCGCCAGCAGCATAACTAGCGGGGCGTACAATGAGCAGTTCTTC. Its translation: CASSITSGAYNEQFF.

This clone has only a few counts. The V gene is TRBV11-2, the J gene TRBJ2-1; D is unclear. Trimming stripped 0 bases from V and 0 bases from J, with 6 bases between. CDR3 size: 15 residues. Per germline, CDR1 SGHAT and CDR2 FQNNGV. The CDR3 region has the DNA TGTGCCAGCAGCTTAGAACTCGGCTCCTACAATGAGCAGTTCTTC. Its protein product is CASSLELGSYNEQFF.

The V gene is TRBV15, the J gene TRBJ1-2; perhaps TRBD1 as D (5 bases). Germline assignment: CDR1 LNHNV and CDR2 YYDKDF (reference sequence). V shed 0 bases and J shed 6 bases, with 11 bases lying between them. CDR3 length: 14 residues. CDR3 DNA: TGTGCCACCAGCAGAGATTACGGGGGGGATGGCTACACCTTC. Amino acid sequence: CATSRDYGGDGYTF.

This chain links TRBV9 with TRBJ2-3; D is perhaps TRBD2 (7 bases). V lost 2 bases, J lost 2 bases, and 15 bases lay in between. The germline V gene encodes CDR1 SGDLS and CDR2 YYNGEE. The CDR3 runs 16 residues. The CDR3 protein is CASSVGGASVTDTQYF. The CDR3 nucleotides are TGTGCCAGCAGCGTTGGGGGGGCGTCGGTCACAGATACGCAGTATTTT.

The J gene is TRBJ2-5, the V gene TRBV7-2; tentatively, D is TRBD2 (6 bases). The germline gives CDR1 SGHTA, CDR2 FQGNSA. V was shortened by 3 bases and J by 7 bases, with 9 bases between the two germline ends. The CDR3 covers 12 residues. The chain's CDR3 is CASSFLGGTQYF. CDR3 bases: TGTGCCAGCAGCTTCCTGGGGGGGACCCAGTACTTC.

The CDR3 DNA sequence: TGTGCCAGCAGCTTAAGACAGGGGAGCCGTGGGGCCAACGTCCTGACTTTC. Protein product: CASSLRQGSRGANVLTF. The J gene is TRBJ2-6, the V gene TRBV7-3; TRBD1 matches at 8 bases. V lost 1 base, J lost 3 bases, and 5 bases stayed unmatched. The CDR3 contains 17 residues. Germline CDR1 is SGHTA and CDR2 is FQGTGA. The full variable domain, with the rest looked up from reference TRBV7-3 and TRBJ2-6, is GAGVSQTPSNKVTEKGKYVELRCDPISGHTALYWYRQSLGQGPEFLIYFQGTGAADDSGLPNDRFFAVRPEGSVSTLKIQRTERGDSAVYLCASSLRQGSRGANVLTFGAGSRLTVL.

The chain recombines TRBV6-5 with TRBJ2-4; D uncertain. The germline V gene has CDR1 MNHEY and CDR2 SVGAGI. This CDR3 spans 13 amino acids. V was clipped by 5 bases and J by 2 bases, with 7 bases between them. This chain's CDR3 is CASSQLTKNIQYF. The DNA of the CDR3 is TGTGCCAGCAGTCAACTAACCAAAAACATTCAGTACTTC.